This is a list of T cell receptor beta chains from one sample in a study of response to subunit inactivated influenza vaccine. TCRdb reprocessed the RT-PCR reads via MiXCR and lists one record per CDR3 protein. The repertoire holds more than 450,000 distinct CDR3 sequences, with about 11% as singletons. These same records also appear under a second study, on T cells expressing NK-cell markers.

The sample consisted of PBMCs from blood, taken on the day of vaccination. All receptors come from a middle-aged man who received an inactivated influenza vaccine. CDR3s include the opening cysteine and the closing phenylalanine or tryptophan. The D gene is left open where the match is weak. The size entry is marked missing in some rows and otherwise reads once, few, many or a size class.

d_call j_call v_call cdr3_length clone_size cdr3_nt cdr3_aa
TRBD2 TRBJ2-1 TRBV24-1 16 - TGTGCCACCAGTGATAGGGTAGCGGGAGGGCTTAATGAGCAGTTCTTC CATSDRVAGGLNEQFF
- TRBJ2-3 TRBV7-2 14 few TGTGCCAGCAGCTGGGGGGGCAGCACAGATACGCAGTATTTT CASSWGGSTDTQYF
TRBD1 TRBJ2-7 TRBV19 14 few TGCGCCAGCAGCTTAACGGACAGGGCCTACGAGCAGTACTTC CASSLTDRAYEQYF
- TRBJ2-1 TRBV29-1 14 - TGCAGCGTTGTCTATTCTTGCGGCGACAATGAGCAGTTCTTC CSVVYSCGDNEQFF
TRBD1 TRBJ2-3 TRBV29-1 13 - TGCAGCGTGGGGACAGGGGGAACAGATACGCAGTATTTT CSVGTGGTDTQYF
TRBD1 TRBJ1-4 TRBV6-5 16 - TGTGCCAGCAGTTACTTACGACAGGGAGTGGCTGAAAAACTGTTTTTT CASSYLRQGVAEKLFF
TRBD2 TRBJ2-3 TRBV7-2 15 many TGTGCCAGCACACAATTAGGGGAGGGGTCAGATACGCAGTATTTT CASTQLGEGSDTQYF
TRBD2 TRBJ2-5 TRBV2 15 - TGTGCCAGCACCCCAATAGCGGGCCCCCAAGAGACCCAGTACTTC CASTPIAGPQETQYF
TRBD1 TRBJ2-7 TRBV28 12 few TGTGCCAGCAGTCGACAGGGGTTCGAGCAGTACTTC CASSRQGFEQYF
- TRBJ2-6 TRBV20-1 15 few TGCAGTGCTAGAGATTTCAGCTCTGGGGCCAACGTCCTGACTTTC CSARDFSSGANVLTF
- TRBJ2-3 TRBV27 13 many TGTGCCAGCAGTTTATTTGGCACAGATACGCAGTATTTT CASSLFGTDTQYF
TRBD1 TRBJ1-2 TRBV4-1 17 - TGCGCCAGCAGCCAAGATCGGGACAGCCCGCTGGCCTATGGCTACACCTTC CASSQDRDSPLAYGYTF
TRBD2 TRBJ2-5 TRBV25-1 17 - TGTGCCAGCAGTGAATCCCCGGGACTAGCGGGCCAAGAGACCCAGTACTTC CASSESPGLAGQETQYF
- TRBJ2-3 TRBV12-3/TRBV12-4 13 few TGTGCCAGCAGTTTTCTAGAGGGGGATACGCAGTATTTT CASSFLEGDTQYF
- TRBJ2-2 TRBV2 14 - TGTGCCAGCAGTCAGCAATGGAACACCGGGGAGCTGTTTTTT CASSQQWNTGELFF
- TRBJ1-1 TRBV7-2 13 few TGTGCCAGCAGCCCTTTGACATCCACTGAAGCTTTCTTT CASSPLTSTEAFF
TRBD2 TRBJ2-1 TRBV12-3/TRBV12-4 16 - TGTGCCAGCACCCCGGGACTACAAGGCTCCTACAATGAGCAGTTCTTC CASTPGLQGSYNEQFF
- TRBJ2-2 TRBV9 18 - TGTGCCAGCAGCGTAGTAGGGGGGAGGGCCTTTAGGACCGGGGAGCTGTTTTTT CASSVVGGRAFRTGELFF
TRBD2 TRBJ2-5 TRBV12-3/TRBV12-4 17 - TGTGCCAGCAGTTTAGTTAGCGGGGGGCAGTACCAAGAGACCCAGTACTTC CASSLVSGGQYQETQYF
TRBD1 TRBJ2-3 TRBV5-6 15 few TGTGCCAGCAGCTTAGGGACAGGGGTCACAGATACGCAGTATTTT CASSLGTGVTDTQYF
- TRBJ1-3 TRBV15 16 few TGTGCCACCAGCAGAGATTTAATACTCTCTGGAAACACCATATATTTT CATSRDLILSGNTIYF
- TRBJ2-3 TRBV2 14 few TGTGCCAGCAGTGAAGCCGAGAGCACAGATACGCAGTATTTT CASSEAESTDTQYF
- TRBJ2-2 TRBV5-1 13 few TGCGCCGGTGGTACAGGGAACACCGGGGAGCTGTTTTTT CAGGTGNTGELFF
TRBD2 TRBJ2-7 TRBV7-2 15 - TGTGCCAGCAGCTTAGGACTAGCGGGAGGCGGCGAGCAGTACTTC CASSLGLAGGGEQYF
TRBD1 TRBJ2-5 TRBV4-1 12 - TGCGCCAGCCGCCAAGACAGGGGTACCCAGTACTTC CASRQDRGTQYF
TRBD2 TRBJ2-3 TRBV20-1 16 few TGCAGTGCTAGAGATTGGACTAGCGGGAGGTTAGATACGCAGTATTTT CSARDWTSGRLDTQYF